Presented here are 5 T cell receptor beta chains from one specimen sequenced in a study of blood T cell repertoires in COVID-19. Assay used: immunoSEQ multiplex PCR; TCRdb lists only in-frame clones, some missing. The sample carries 55,000 to 70,000 clones, about 80% recorded once. Material: peripheral blood. These receptors all come from a human donor in a cohort sampled during active COVID-19.

The chain carries TRBV5-1 and TRBJ2-1; 9 nucleotides agree with TRBD1. With V trimmed by 0 bases and J by 9 bases, 4 bases remained unmatched. This CDR3 spans 14 amino acids. Looked up from germline, CDR1 is SGHRS and CDR2 is YFSETQ. CDR3 amino acids: CASSLGQGVGEQFF. The CDR3 region has the DNA TGCGCCAGCAGCTTGGGACAGGGGGTCGGTGAGCAGTTCTTC.

The chain has TRBV4-3 and TRBJ2-2; 7 nucleotides align to TRBD1. CDR1 is LGHNA, CDR2 YSLEER, per germline. V trimming: 4 bases; J trimming: 4 bases; junction bases outside the gene matches: 12. The CDR3 has 17 amino acids. The CDR3 DNA follows: TGCGCCAGCAGCCGACAGGGTTATTCCCTGAGCACCGGGGAGCTGTTTTTT. Translation: CASSRQGYSLSTGELFF.

This chain uses TRBV28 with TRBJ2-3; TRBD2 is a possible D gene (5 bases). CDR1 MDHEN and CDR2 SYDVKM come from the germline V gene. Trimming stripped 4 bases from V and 0 bases from J, with 11 bases between. This CDR3 is 15 amino acids long. The CDR3 is CASSSPSSSTDTQYF. As DNA, the CDR3 is TGTGCCAGCAGTTCCCCGTCTAGCAGCACAGATACGCAGTATTTT. Filled out from reference TRBV28 and TRBJ2-3, the complete variable domain reads DVKVTQSSRYLVKRTGEKVFLECVQDMDHENMFWYRQDPGLGLRLIYFSYDVKMKEKGDIPEGYSVSREKKERFSLILESASTNQTSMYLCASSSPSSSTDTQYFGPGTRLTVL.

V is TRBV19 and J is TRBJ1-5; 8 bases map to TRBD1. The CDR3 loop spans 14 amino acids. Germline V gene sequence: CDR1 LNHDA, CDR2 SQIVND (reference sequence). Germline trimming cut 6 bases from V and 7 bases from J; bases unmatched to any gene: 8. The CDR3 is CASSRGTGGQPQHF. The CDR3 DNA sequence: TGTGCCAGTAGCCGGGGGACAGGCGGCCAGCCCCAGCATTTT.

This clone has a single count. The rearrangement uses TRBV28 and TRBJ2-7; TRBD2 matches at 8 bases. With V trimmed by 5 bases and J by 3 bases, 6 bases remained unmatched. Germline loops: CDR1 MDHEN, CDR2 SYDVKM. The CDR3 runs to 14 residues. CDR3 amino acids: CASSPPGLGYEQYF. CDR3 sequence (DNA): TGTGCCAGCAGTCCCCCGGGACTAGGCTACGAGCAGTACTTC.